This T cell receptor (beta chain) was sequenced in a study of CD8 T cells in Susac syndrome (dated by TCRdb to about 2019). The study in broad terms: Whether CD8+ T cell activation and differentiation in Susac syndrome was antigen driven was tested using repertoire sequencing. Findings and caveats that apply to the study as a whole: The TCR sequencing and HLA analysis was acknowledged to have included a relatively small number of individuals.

The trim is 5 bases for V and 0 bases for J, with a gap of 13 bases between the germline ends. The CDR3 starts with the cysteine, ends with the phenylalanine, and has 15 residues. The only DNA kept is the CDR3, 45 bases in frame from the first base. High-throughput TCR beta sequencing profiled peripheral blood CD8+ and CD4+ T cells from healthy donors, Susac syndrome patients and multiple sclerosis patients. The multiple sclerosis controls were treatment-naive patients whose relapsing-remitting disease, either stable or active, fulfilled the revised McDonald criteria. Bulk CD8+ and CD4+ T cells were purified by magnetic negative isolation, while CD8+ TEMRA cells were enriched using FACS. Blood was drawn into EDTA tubes, processed within 24 hours, and PBMCs were isolated by density gradient centrifugation. PBMCs intended for TCR sequencing were cryopreserved in liquid nitrogen and were subsequently thawed in a 37 degrees C water bath. A purity of at least 90% was achieved for sorted or isolated CD4+, CD8+ and CD8+ TEMRA cells.

Points on this clonotype: This receptor's antigen is unknown. No base quality values were provided; no much bigger clone lies one nucleotide off.

RNA was extracted using the RNeasy kit, and roughly 0.5 to 1 ug of the RNA was reverse transcribed with random hexamers. TCR beta CDR3 regions were amplified with the immunoSEQ multiplex PCR assay covering 54 Vbeta and 13 Jbeta segments. PCR amplification bias was corrected using a synthetic template baseline for primer optimization and computational correction. Per the authors' processing: Only productive sequences were kept, with reads annotated to V, D and J genes according to IMGT and analyzed in immunoSEQ Analyzer. Clonality was computed as one minus Shannon entropy normalized by log2 of the number of productive unique sequences. Public and private clones were assessed among the 100 most prevalent clones of each patient and control. Susac-specific clones were defined as absent from healthy and MS cohorts, around 980 published viral clones and other ImmuneACCESS disease sequences. TCRdb trimmed the raw reads at Q25, called clones with MiXCR and kept productive beta chains. Every CDR3 protein is listed once, alongside the most common genes and DNA of its rows. These V and J calls are TCRdb output, not the study's own analysis. Recorded for this sample are approximately 150,000 distinct CDR3 sequences; 90% to 95% of them occurred a single time. Over 0.08% of the sample comes from the top ten.

Sequences were obtained from CD4+ T cells from PBMCs. The sequence derives from a human donor with multiple sclerosis. The V and J segments used are TRBV12-3 or TRBV12-4 and TRBJ1-2; TRBD1 is a possible D gene, resting on 6 matching bases. The nucleotide sequence is given as TGTGCCAGCAGTAATCCGGGACATCCTAACTATGGCTACACCTTC. Its coded protein is CASSNPGHPNYGYTF.